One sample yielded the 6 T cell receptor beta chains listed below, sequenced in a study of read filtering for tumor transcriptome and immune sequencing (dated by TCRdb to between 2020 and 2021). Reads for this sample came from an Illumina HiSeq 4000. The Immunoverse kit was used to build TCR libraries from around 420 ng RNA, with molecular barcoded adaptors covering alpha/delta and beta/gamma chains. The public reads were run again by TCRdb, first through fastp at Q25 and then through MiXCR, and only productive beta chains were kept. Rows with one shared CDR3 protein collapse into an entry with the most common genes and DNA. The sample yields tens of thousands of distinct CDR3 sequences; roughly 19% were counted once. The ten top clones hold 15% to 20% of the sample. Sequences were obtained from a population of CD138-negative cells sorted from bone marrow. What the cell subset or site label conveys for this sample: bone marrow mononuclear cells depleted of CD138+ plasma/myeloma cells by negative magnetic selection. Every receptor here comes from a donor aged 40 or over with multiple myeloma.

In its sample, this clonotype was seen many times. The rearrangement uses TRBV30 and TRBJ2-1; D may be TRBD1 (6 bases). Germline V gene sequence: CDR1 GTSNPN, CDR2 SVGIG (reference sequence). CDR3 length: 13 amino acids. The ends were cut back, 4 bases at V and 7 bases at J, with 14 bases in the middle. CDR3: CAWNPGVTNEQFF. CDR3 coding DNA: TGTGCCTGGAACCCAGGGGTGACGAATGAGCAGTTCTTC.

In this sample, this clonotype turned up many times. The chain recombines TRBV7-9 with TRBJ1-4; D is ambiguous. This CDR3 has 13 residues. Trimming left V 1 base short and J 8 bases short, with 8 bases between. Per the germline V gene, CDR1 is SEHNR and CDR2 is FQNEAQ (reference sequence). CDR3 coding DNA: TGTGCCAGCAGCTTAGATCTTCGGGAAAAACTGTTTTTT. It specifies CASSLDLREKLFF.

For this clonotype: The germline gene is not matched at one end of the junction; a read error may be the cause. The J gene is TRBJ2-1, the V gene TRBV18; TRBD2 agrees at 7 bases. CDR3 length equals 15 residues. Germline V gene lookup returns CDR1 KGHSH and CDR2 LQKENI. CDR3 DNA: TGTGCCAGCTCACGCCGGGAGGCCCTTACGCCGGCGCAGTCCTTC. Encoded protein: CASSRREALTPAQSF.

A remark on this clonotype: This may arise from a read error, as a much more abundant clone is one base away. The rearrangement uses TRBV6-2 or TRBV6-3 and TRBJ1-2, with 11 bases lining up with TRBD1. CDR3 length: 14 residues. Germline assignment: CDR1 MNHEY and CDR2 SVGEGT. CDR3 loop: CASRGTGGNCGYTF. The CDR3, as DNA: TGTGCCAGCAGGGGGACAGGGGGGAACTGTGGCTACACCTTC.

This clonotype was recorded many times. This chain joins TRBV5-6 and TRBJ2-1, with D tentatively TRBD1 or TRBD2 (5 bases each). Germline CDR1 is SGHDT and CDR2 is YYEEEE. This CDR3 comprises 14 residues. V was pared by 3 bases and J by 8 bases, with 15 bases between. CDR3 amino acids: CASSWDPSVDEQFF. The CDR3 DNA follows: TGTGCCAGCAGCTGGGACCCCTCGGTCGATGAGCAGTTCTTC. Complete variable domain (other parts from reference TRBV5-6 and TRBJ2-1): DAGVTQSPTHLIKTRGQQVTLRCSPKSGHDTVSWYQQALGQGPQFIFQYYEEEERQRGNFPDRFSGHQFPNYSSELNVNALLLGDSALYLCASSWDPSVDEQFFGPGTRLTVL.

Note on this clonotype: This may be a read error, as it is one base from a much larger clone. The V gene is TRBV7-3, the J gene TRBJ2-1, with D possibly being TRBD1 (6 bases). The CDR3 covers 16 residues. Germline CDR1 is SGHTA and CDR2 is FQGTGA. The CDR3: CVSSLTRGGGYNEQFF. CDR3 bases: TGTGTCAGCAGTTTAACCAGAGGGGGTGGCTACAATGAGCAGTTCTTC.